This TCR beta chain originates from a study of T cells in localized non-small cell lung cancer (dated by TCRdb to 2020 to 2022). The study in broad terms: T cell repertoires of about 240 early-stage NSCLC patients were analyzed, with tumors being compared against uninvolved tumor-adjacent lungs. All 220 or so NSCLC patients in the cohort were treatment-naive and had localized lung tumors that were resected. A mean age of around 66 years was recorded for the NSCLC patients, of whom under 150 were male and more than 85 were female. General conclusions and limits of the study: Multi-region tumor sequencing was not performed, so intratumor heterogeneity could not be excluded. Uninvolved tumor-adjacent lung showed the highest T cell clonality, higher than tumor, which suggests more focused antigenic responses in the uninvolved tumor-adjacent lung. A median of approximately 55 of the top 100 tumor clones were detected in paired uninvolved adjacent lung, and under 30 of these tumor clones were also found among the top 100 clones of the paired uninvolved adjacent lung. Higher T cell density in blood was associated with longer overall survival, whereas higher clonality in adjacent lung was associated with shorter survival. Because the study design was exploratory, TCR variables were selected using unadjusted p-values without false-discovery rate correction.

At diagnosis, tumor, uninvolved tumor-adjacent lung and peripheral blood were collected and then preserved as a mix of FFPE and fresh-frozen material. Blood samples were analyzed as peripheral blood mononuclear cells for TCR repertoire profiling. The immunoSEQ Assay was used to sequence TCR beta CDR3 regions from DNA. Concerning the study's data processing: T cell density was computed as TCR beta template counts normalized to usable DNA estimated by amplifying housekeeping genes. The preseqR package was used to estimate richness by extrapolating to 400,000 templates for PBMC samples and to 120,000 templates for tissue samples. Clonality was defined by subtracting Pielou's evenness from one. To identify tissue-enriched TCRs, differential abundance testing was run on productive amino-acid clonotypes with a minimum total count of 5 and an alpha of 0.1. The Jaccard Index and the Morisita Overlap Index were used to measure repertoire overlap between compartments. GLIPH clustered TCR beta CDR3s with public tetramer-defined viral CDR3s; viral motifs required at least three viral sequences plus V-gene enrichment. TCRdb re-hosts the immuneACCESS table, in-frame sequences only. Its copies lack some clones; in the studies checked, an unresolved V gene accounts for under half of them, and the cause for the rest is not known. Clonal size and the V and J genes are those of that table, whereas D and trimming came from the DNA. This sample is represented by some 19,000 clones; approximately 84% of them were singletons. Of the sample, about 2.3% is held by the ten largest clones.

The germline V gene specifies SGHDT as CDR1 and YYEEEE as CDR2. The CDR3 spans 15 residues, from the cysteine through the phenylalanine. Of all the DNA, just the CDR3 is kept, 45 bases in frame from base 1. Trimming costs V 6 bases and J 0 bases, and their ends lie 16 bases apart. Of note for this clone: Its antigen is unknown. Within one base of it there is no much larger clone, and no base qualities were kept.

The material sequenced was peripheral blood, taken before any cancer treatment. The sequence derives from a man between 40 and 69 years old with stage I lung adenocarcinoma. The V and J segments used are TRBV5-6 and TRBJ2-7; TRBD2 is possibly the D segment (5 matching bases). The sequence in DNA is TGTGCCAGCAACATAATGAGCGGCAGCTCCTACGAGCAGTACTTC. Its protein is CASNIMSGSSYEQYF.